These T cell receptor beta chains were read from a single sample in a study of OX40 agonist ivuxolimab in advanced cancers. The assay was immunoSEQ multiplex PCR, and TCRdb's table has in-frame clones only and misses some. Of about 59,000 clones in the sample, 85% to 95% were seen once. Sequenced here: CD4+ or CD8+ T cells sorted from blood, sampled in a trial of the OX40 agonist ivuxolimab. The receptors here all came from an adult with an advanced solid tumor such as melanoma, head and neck, liver or kidney cancer. Both conserved end residues are part of each CDR3. A D gene is named only where the DNA matches it firmly. Clone size is shown for a subset of rows, as once, few, many or a class of expanded clone.

>-|-|TRBJ2-1|TRBV29-1
CSARDSHYNEQFF
TGCAGCGCCCGGGACTCACACTACAATGAGCAGTTCTTC
>-|TRBD1|TRBJ2-3|TRBV5-1
CASSIGQGILGTDTQYF
TGCGCCAGCAGCATCGGACAGGGGATTTTGGGCACAGATACGCAGTATTTT
>-|TRBD2|TRBJ2-1|TRBV7-8
CASSLGSGSSYEQFF
TGTGCCAGCAGCTTGGGTAGCGGGAGTAGTTATGAGCAGTTCTTC
>-|TRBD2|TRBJ2-3|TRBV15
CATRGETSGSRVTDTQYF
TGTGCCACCAGAGGAGAGACTAGCGGGAGTCGGGTGACAGATACGCAGTATTTT
>few|-|TRBJ1-5|TRBV19
CASSMSTSINQPQHF
TGTGCCAGTAGTATGTCAACCTCGATCAATCAGCCCCAGCATTTT
>-|TRBD1|TRBJ2-1|TRBV7-9
CASSSRTGGIYNEQFF
TGTGCCAGCAGCTCCCGGACAGGGGGAATCTACAATGAGCAGTTCTTC
>-|-|TRBJ1-2|TRBV5-4
CASSANPGTNYGYTF
TGTGCCAGCAGCGCCAATCCCGGGACCAACTATGGCTACACCTTC
>-|TRBD2|TRBJ2-7|TRBV11-2
CASSRELRGGIYEQYF
TGTGCCAGCAGCCGTGAATTGAGGGGAGGGATCTACGAGCAGTACTTC
>-|TRBD2|TRBJ2-7|TRBV29-1
CSVLQSVSTSGAYEQYF
TGCAGCGTTCTCCAATCGGTGTCGACTAGCGGGGCCTACGAGCAGTACTTC
>-|TRBD1|TRBJ1-5|TRBV6-1
CASLGQGAYQPQHF
TGTGCCAGTTTAGGACAGGGGGCTTATCAGCCCCAGCATTTT
>-|-|TRBJ2-7|TRBV28
CASSFLLDPSYGQYF
TGTGCCAGCAGTTTTCTCCTCGACCCCTCCTACGGGCAGTACTTC
>-|TRBD1|TRBJ2-3|TRBV7-3
CASSYRTGSNSTDTQYF
TGTGCCAGCAGCTACCGGACAGGGTCCAACAGCACAGATACGCAGTATTTT
>-|TRBD2|TRBJ2-7|TRBV6-1
CASSAGGPYEQYF
TGTGCCAGCTCGGCGGGAGGGCCGTACGAGCAGTACTTC
>-|-|TRBJ1-1|TRBV18
CASSPSGGDMNTEAFF
TGTGCCAGCTCACCTAGTGGGGGAGACATGAACACTGAAGCTTTCTTT
>-|-|TRBJ1-5|TRBV4-1
CASSQEGDNQPQHF
TGCGCCAGCAGCCAAGAGGGGGATAATCAGCCCCAGCATTTT
>-|TRBD1|TRBJ1-1|TRBV30
CAWSVWETGGRTEAFF
TGTGCCTGGAGTGTTTGGGAGACAGGGGGCCGCACTGAAGCTTTCTTT
>-|TRBD2|TRBJ2-7|TRBV5-6
CASSLATSGASYEQYF
TGTGCCAGCAGCTTGGCCACTAGCGGTGCCTCCTACGAGCAGTACTTC
>-|-|TRBJ1-4|TRBV4-3
CASSHRVSRSEKLFF
TGCGCCAGCAGCCACCGGGTTTCACGGAGTGAAAAACTGTTTTTT
>-|-|TRBJ1-1|TRBV15
CATSSSQERNTEAFF
TGTGCCACCAGCAGTTCTCAGGAACGGAACACTGAAGCTTTCTTT
>-|-|TRBJ2-7|TRBV5-1
CASSLETGGSSYEQYF
TGCGCCAGCAGCTTGGAGACGGGTGGCAGCTCCTACGAGCAGTACTTC
>-|-|TRBJ2-5|TRBV6-5
CASSYSGIETQYF
TGTGCCAGCAGTTACTCCGGGATTGAGACCCAGTACTTC
>once|-|TRBJ1-2|TRBV5-6
CASSLGVNYGYTF
TGTGCCAGCAGCTTGGGAGTGAACTATGGCTACACCTTC
>once|-|TRBJ2-1|TRBV11-2
CASSYDGSSYNEQFF
TGTGCCAGCAGCTACGACGGGAGCTCCTACAATGAGCAGTTCTTC
>-|-|TRBJ2-5|TRBV5-6
CASSLTSTETQYF
TGTGCCAGCAGCTTGACTTCAACGGAGACCCAGTACTTC
>-|TRBD2|TRBJ2-2|TRBV5-1
CASTPAGAGELFF
TGCGCCAGCACCCCCGCGGGGGCCGGGGAGCTGTTTTTT
>-|-|TRBJ2-1|TRBV11-2
CASSLTWYSPDEQFF
TGTGCCAGCAGCTTAACTTGGTACTCCCCGGATGAGCAGTTCTTC
>-|TRBD1|TRBJ1-6|TRBV2
CASSRQGAGNSPLHF
TGTGCCAGCAGCCGACAGGGGGCTGGGAATTCACCCCTCCACTTT
>-|-|TRBJ2-1|TRBV4-3
CASSRELADNEQFF
TGCGCCAGCAGCCGAGAACTAGCCGACAATGAGCAGTTCTTC
>few|TRBD1|TRBJ2-7|TRBV13
CASSQTWTGYDEQYF
TGTGCCAGCAGCCAAACCTGGACAGGGTATGACGAGCAGTACTTC
>few|-|TRBJ1-1|TRBV25-1
CASASGYAEAFF
TGTGCCAGCGCATCAGGGTACGCTGAAGCTTTCTTT
>-|TRBD1|TRBJ2-7|TRBV4-1
CASSRVTGGSDEQYF
TGCGCCAGCAGCCGAGTGACAGGGGGTTCTGACGAGCAGTACTTC
>-|-|TRBJ1-1|TRBV5-1
CASSYWGPEAFF
TGCGCCAGCAGCTACTGGGGTCCCGAAGCTTTCTTT
>once|-|TRBJ2-7|TRBV6-5
CASSYSGQTEQYF
TGTGCCAGCAGTTACTCCGGACAGACCGAGCAGTACTTC
>-|-|TRBJ1-1|TRBV6-1
CASSEVGGIANTEAFF
TGTGCCAGCAGTGAAGTCGGGGGGATAGCGAACACTGAAGCTTTCTTT
>-|TRBD1|TRBJ2-3|TRBV28
CASSFVRTGWGSGTDTQYF
TGTGCCAGCAGTTTCGTTCGGACAGGGTGGGGTTCGGGGACAGATACGCAGTATTTT
>few|-|TRBJ1-1|TRBV5-1
CASSLAGGYTEAFF
TGCGCCAGCAGCTTAGCAGGCGGCTACACTGAAGCTTTCTTT
>-|-|TRBJ2-7|TRBV7-9
CASSSGTYEQYF
TGTGCCAGCAGCTCGGGGACCTACGAGCAGTACTTC
>-|-|TRBJ2-2|TRBV15
CATSRDSGELFF
TGTGCCACCAGCAGAGATAGTGGGGAGCTGTTTTTT
>-|-|TRBJ2-1|TRBV5-6
CASSLQEDSYNEQFF
TGTGCCAGCAGCTTGCAGGAGGACTCCTACAATGAGCAGTTCTTC
>-|TRBD1|TRBJ2-4|TRBV27
CASSRTRGRAQNIQYF
TGTGCCAGCAGCCGAACCAGGGGGAGAGCCCAAAACATTCAGTACTTC
>-|-|TRBJ2-5|TRBV27
CASSIGARRETQYF
TGTGCCAGCAGTATAGGGGCGCGGCGGGAGACCCAGTACTTC
>-|-|TRBJ1-1|TRBV6-5
CASTWAGEAFF
TGTGCCAGCACTTGGGCCGGTGAAGCTTTCTTT
>-|TRBD1|TRBJ1-4|TRBV5-3
CARSSRGRGGTTNEKLFF
TGTGCCAGAAGCTCCAGGGGGCGCGGGGGAACAACTAATGAAAAACTGTTTTTT
>once|-|TRBJ2-6|TRBV18
CASSRTEYSGANVLTF
TGTGCCAGCTCACGGACGGAATACTCTGGGGCCAACGTCCTGACTTTC
>-|-|TRBJ2-2|TRBV19
CASSIQGGLTGELFF
TGTGCCAGTAGTATTCAAGGAGGGTTGACCGGGGAGCTGTTTTTT
>-|-|TRBJ1-2|TRBV11-2
CASSLAQGLGYTF
TGTGCCAGCAGCTTAGCACAGGGTCTTGGCTACACCTTC
>once|-|TRBJ2-7|TRBV12-5
CASGSLSYEQYF
TGTGCTAGTGGTTCCCTTAGCTACGAGCAGTACTTC
>-|-|TRBJ2-2|TRBV7-3
CASSLTVGATGELFF
TGTGCCAGCAGCTTAACGGTCGGGGCCACCGGGGAGCTGTTTTTT
>-|TRBD1|TRBJ1-1|TRBV19
CASTPGQMNTEAFF
TGTGCCAGTACCCCGGGACAGATGAACACTGAAGCTTTCTTT
>-|TRBD2|TRBJ2-1|TRBV4-1
CASSPRSGGSNEQFF
TGCGCCAGCAGCCCCCGGTCGGGCGGGAGCAATGAGCAGTTCTTC
>-|-|TRBJ1-1|TRBV6-5
CASSYGGMNTEAFF
TGTGCCAGCAGTTACGGGGGGATGAACACTGAAGCTTTCTTT
>-|TRBD2|TRBJ2-3|TRBV7-2
CASSSGTSETFATDTQYF
TGTGCCAGCAGCTCCGGGACTAGCGAGACCTTTGCCACAGATACGCAGTATTTT
>-|TRBD2|TRBJ2-7|TRBV19
CASSITSGNPYEQYF
TGTGCCAGTAGTATCACTAGCGGGAACCCCTACGAGCAGTACTTC
>-|-|TRBJ1-5|TRBV4-1
CASSQGVFYQPQHF
TGCGCCAGCAGCCAAGGGGTTTTTTATCAGCCCCAGCATTTT
>-|TRBD2|TRBJ2-1|TRBV29-1
CSVGGLAGSLVDEQFF
TGCAGCGTTGGAGGACTAGCGGGATCCTTAGTCGATGAGCAGTTCTTC
>-|-|TRBJ1-5|TRBV19
CASPRVENQPQHF
TGTGCCAGTCCCCGGGTGGAGAATCAGCCCCAGCATTTT
>-|-|TRBJ1-1|TRBV10-2
CASTYIQGAEAFF
TGCGCCAGCACCTACATACAGGGTGCTGAAGCTTTCTTT
>-|TRBD2|TRBJ2-7|TRBV27
CASSLTTSSLSYEQYF
TGTGCCAGCAGTTTAACGACTAGCAGCCTATCCTACGAGCAGTACTTC
>-|-|TRBJ2-1|TRBV9
CASSGQDREGREQFF
TGTGCCAGCAGCGGCCAGGACAGGGAGGGACGTGAGCAGTTCTTC